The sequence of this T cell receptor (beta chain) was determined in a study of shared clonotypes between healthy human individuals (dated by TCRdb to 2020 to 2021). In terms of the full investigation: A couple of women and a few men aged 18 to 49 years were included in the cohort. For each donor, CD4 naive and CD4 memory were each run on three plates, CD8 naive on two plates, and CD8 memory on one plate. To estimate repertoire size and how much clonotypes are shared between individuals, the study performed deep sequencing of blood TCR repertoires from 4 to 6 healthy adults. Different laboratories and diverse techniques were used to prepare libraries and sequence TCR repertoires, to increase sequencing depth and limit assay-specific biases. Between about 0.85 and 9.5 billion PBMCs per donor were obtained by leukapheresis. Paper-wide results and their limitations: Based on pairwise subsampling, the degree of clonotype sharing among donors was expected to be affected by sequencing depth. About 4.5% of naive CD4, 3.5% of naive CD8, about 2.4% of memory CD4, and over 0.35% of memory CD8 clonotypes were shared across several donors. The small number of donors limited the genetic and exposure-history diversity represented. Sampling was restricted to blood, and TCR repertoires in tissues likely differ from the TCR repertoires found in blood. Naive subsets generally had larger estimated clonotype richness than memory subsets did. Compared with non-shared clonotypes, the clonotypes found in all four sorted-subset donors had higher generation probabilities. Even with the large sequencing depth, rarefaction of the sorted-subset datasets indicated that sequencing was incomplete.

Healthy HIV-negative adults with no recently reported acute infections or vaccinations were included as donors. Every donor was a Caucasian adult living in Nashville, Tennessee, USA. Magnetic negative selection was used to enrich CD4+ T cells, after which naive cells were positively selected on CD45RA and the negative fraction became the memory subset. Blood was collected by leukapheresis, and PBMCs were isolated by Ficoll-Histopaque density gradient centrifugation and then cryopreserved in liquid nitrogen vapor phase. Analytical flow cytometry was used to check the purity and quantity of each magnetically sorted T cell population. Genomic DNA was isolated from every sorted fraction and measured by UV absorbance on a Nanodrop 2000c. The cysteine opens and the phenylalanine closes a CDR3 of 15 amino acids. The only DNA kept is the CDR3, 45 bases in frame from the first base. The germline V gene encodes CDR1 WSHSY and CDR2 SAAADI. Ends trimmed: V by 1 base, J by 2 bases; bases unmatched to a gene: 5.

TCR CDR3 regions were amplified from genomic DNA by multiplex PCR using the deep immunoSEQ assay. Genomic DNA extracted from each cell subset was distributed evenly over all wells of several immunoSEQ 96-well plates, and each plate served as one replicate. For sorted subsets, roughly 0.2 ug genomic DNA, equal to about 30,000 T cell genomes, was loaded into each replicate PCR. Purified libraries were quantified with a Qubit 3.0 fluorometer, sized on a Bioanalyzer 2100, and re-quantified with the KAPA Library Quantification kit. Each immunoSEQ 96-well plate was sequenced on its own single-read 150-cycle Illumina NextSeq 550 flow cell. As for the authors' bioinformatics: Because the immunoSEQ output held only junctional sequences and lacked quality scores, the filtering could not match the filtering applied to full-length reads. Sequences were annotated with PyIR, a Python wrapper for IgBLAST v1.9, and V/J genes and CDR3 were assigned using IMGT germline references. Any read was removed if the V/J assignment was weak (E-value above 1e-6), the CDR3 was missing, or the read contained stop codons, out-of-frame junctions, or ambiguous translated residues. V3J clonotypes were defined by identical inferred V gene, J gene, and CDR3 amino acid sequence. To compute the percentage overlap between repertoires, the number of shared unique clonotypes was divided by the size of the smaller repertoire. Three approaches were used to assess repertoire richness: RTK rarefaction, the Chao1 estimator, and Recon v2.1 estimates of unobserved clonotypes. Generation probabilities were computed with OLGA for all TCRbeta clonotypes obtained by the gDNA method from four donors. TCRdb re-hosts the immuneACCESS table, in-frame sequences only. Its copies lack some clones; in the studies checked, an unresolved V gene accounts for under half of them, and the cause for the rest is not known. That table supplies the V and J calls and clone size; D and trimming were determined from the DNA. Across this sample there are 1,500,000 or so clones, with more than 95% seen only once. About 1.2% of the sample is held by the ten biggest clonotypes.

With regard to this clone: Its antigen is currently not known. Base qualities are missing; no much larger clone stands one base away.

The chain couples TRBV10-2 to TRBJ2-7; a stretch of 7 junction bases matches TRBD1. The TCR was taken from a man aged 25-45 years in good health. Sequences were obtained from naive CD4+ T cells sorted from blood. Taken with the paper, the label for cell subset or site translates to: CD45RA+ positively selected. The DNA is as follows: TGCGCCAGCAGTGAGTACCGACAGGGACCCTACGAGCAGTACTTC. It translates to CASSEYRQGPYEQYF.